One T cell receptor (beta chain) is described in this entry. The source of the sample is a study of technical replicates of blood from four donors. Libraries were prepared by immunoSEQ multiplex PCR; TCRdb keeps only in-frame clonotypes and omits some of them. The table has about 72,000 clones, 95% to 96% seen once. Sequencing input: T cells isolated from PBMCs. The TCR originated in a human donor in good health.

CDR3 in DNA: TGTGCCAGCAGCACAGGGGTCACTGAAGCTTTCTTT. Residues: CASSTGVTEAFF. The chain is built from TRBV6-5 and TRBJ1-1, with 7 bases identical to TRBD1. This CDR3 region has 12 residues. V lost 6 bases, J lost 4 bases, and 2 bases stayed unmatched. CDR1 is MNHEY, CDR2 SVGAGI, per germline.